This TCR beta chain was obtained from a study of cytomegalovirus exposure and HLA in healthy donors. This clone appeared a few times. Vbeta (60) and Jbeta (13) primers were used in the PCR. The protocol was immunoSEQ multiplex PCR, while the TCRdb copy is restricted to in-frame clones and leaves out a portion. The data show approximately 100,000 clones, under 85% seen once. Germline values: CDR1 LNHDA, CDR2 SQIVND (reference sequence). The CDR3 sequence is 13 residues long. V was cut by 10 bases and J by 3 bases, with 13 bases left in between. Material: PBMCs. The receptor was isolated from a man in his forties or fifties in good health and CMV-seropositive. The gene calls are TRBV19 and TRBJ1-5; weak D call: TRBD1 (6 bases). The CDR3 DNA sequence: TGTGCCACCAACGGACAGATCAATCAGCCCCAGCATTTT. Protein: CATNGQINQPQHF.